This T cell receptor (beta chain) was found in a study of T cells in Graves' hyperthyroidism and ophthalmopathy. Study-level results: A model of 13 V-J features distinguished ophthalmopathy from stable hyperthyroidism. Blood samples included most of the expanded thyroid clonotypes exceeding 0.001.

Turning to this clonotype: Its antigen is currently unknown.

The PBMCs studied were ones that came from around 10 ml fresh peripheral blood. Trimming cost V 1 base and J 3 bases; bases outside gene matches: 1. This CDR3 has 15 amino acids. Germline V gene lookup returns CDR1 SGHNT and CDR2 YYREEE (reference sequence). TCR beta CDR3 regions were amplified from RNA. Primed by the HTBI set, a first-round RT-PCR was run on the TCR CDR3. TCRdb reprocessed the multiplex PCR reads with MiXCR, giving one entry per CDR3 protein. This sample has over 700,000 distinct CDR3 sequences, with 35% found just once. V and J are TRBV5-4 and TRBJ2-5, with 12 positions matching TRBD2. The sequencing sample was made of blood. The TCR comes from a woman aged 40 to 50 with Graves' hyperthyroidism. The CDR3 DNA is TGTGCCAGCAGCTTGCTAGCGGGGGGGGAAGAGACCCAGTACTTC. Its translation: CASSLLAGGEETQYF.